This passage covers 5 T cell receptor beta chains from one sample sequenced in a study of control samples from healthy donors and cancer patients. Repertoires were generated with immunoSEQ multiplex PCR, while TCRdb's copy carries only in-frame clones and drops some. Of about 47,000 clones listed, approximately 80% were seen once; the top ten hold about a tenth. The specimen was blood. These receptors were obtained from a man in his sixties or seventies in good health.

V usage is TRBV5-1 and J usage is TRBJ2-1, with a possible D match to TRBD1 (6 bases). The CDR3 consists of 14 residues. Trimming removed 6 bases at V and 1 base at J, with 11 bases between. Germline loops: CDR1 SGHRS, CDR2 YFSETQ. This chain's CDR3 is CASILGTSYNEQFF. CDR3 nucleotides: TGCGCCAGCATCCTCGGGACATCCTACAATGAGCAGTTCTTC.

The V gene is TRBV3-1 (or the pseudogene TRBV3-2), the J gene TRBJ1-1, with D unresolved. The ends were cut back, 4 bases at V and 7 bases at J, with 13 bases in the middle. Germline loops: CDR1 LGHDT, CDR2 YNNKEL (reference sequence). The CDR3 covers 13 residues. The CDR3 here is CASSPPYGREAFF. CDR3 nucleotides: TGTGCCAGCAGCCCGCCTTACGGGCGTGAAGCTTTCTTT.

This clone appeared once. The V gene is TRBV7-2, the J gene TRBJ2-3; possible D gene TRBD2, 6 bases. This CDR3 is built from 15 residues. The V end lost 2 bases, the J end lost 7 bases, and 16 bases lay between the germline ends. Germline CDR1 reads SGHTA; CDR2 reads FQGNSA. The CDR3 spells CASSLLESGDNTQYF. CDR3 DNA sequence: TGTGCCAGCAGCTTATTAGAGTCGGGAGATAATACGCAGTATTTT. Looking up the rest from reference TRBV7-2 and TRBJ2-3 gives the full variable domain: GAGVSQSPSNKVTEKGKDVELRCDPISGHTALYWYRQSLGQGLEFLIYFQGNSAPDKSGLPSDRFSAERTGGSVSTLTIQRTQQEDSAVYLCASSLLESGDNTQYFGPGTRLTVL.

The J gene is TRBJ2-3, the V gene TRBV7-9; D is perhaps TRBD2 (5 bases). The germline CDR1 and CDR2 sequences are SEHNR and FQNEAQ (reference sequence). With 7 bases removed from V and 2 bases from J, the gap between germline ends came to 22 bases. This CDR3 region has 17 residues. CDR3 protein: CASNLNDGGLHTDTQYF. The CDR3 DNA is TGTGCCAGCAACTTGAACGACGGAGGCCTACACACAGATACGCAGTATTTT. The full variable domain, in which reference TRBV7-9 and TRBJ2-3 provide the parts outside the CDR3, is DTGVSQNPRHKITKRGQNVTFRCDPISEHNRLYWYRQTLGQGPEFLTYFQNEAQLEKSRLLSDRFSAERPKGSFSTLEIQRTEQGDSAMYLCASNLNDGGLHTDTQYFGPGTRLTVL.

The chain is built from TRBV18 and TRBJ1-4; the D gene is possibly TRBD1 (5 bases). Germline V lookup: CDR1 KGHSH, CDR2 LQKENI. CDR3 length: 14 amino acids. V was clipped by 4 bases and J by 7 bases, with 13 bases between them. CDR3 residues: CASSLGRGGEKLFF. In nucleotides, the CDR3 is TGTGCCAGCTCACTTGGACGGGGGGGTGAAAAACTGTTTTTT.